Presented here are 31 T cell receptor beta chains from one specimen sequenced in a study of cytomegalovirus exposure and HLA in healthy donors. It was with 60 Vbeta and 13 Jbeta primers that the PCR ran. Sequencing used immunoSEQ multiplex PCR; TCRdb keeps in-frame clones, though not all of them. This table holds about 170,000 clones, around four fifths found once. Sequences were obtained from PBMCs. These receptors came from a woman between 18 and 29 years old in good health and CMV-seronegative.

This chain uses TRBV6-1 with TRBJ2-3, with TRBD1 matching 9 bases. The junction had 1 base not matched to a gene; V was cut back by 6 bases and J by 3 bases. The CDR3 is made up of 13 amino acids. Germline V gene lookup returns CDR1 MNHNS and CDR2 SASEGT. The CDR3, as DNA: TGTGCCAGCAGGGGGACAGGGACAGATACGCAGTATTTT. Residues: CASRGTGTDTQYF.

This clone showed up just a few times. The chain employs TRBV15 and TRBJ1-5, with a weak D call TRBD1 (6 bases). Per germline, CDR1 LNHNV and CDR2 YYDKDF (reference sequence). CDR3 length: 14 residues. Trimming removed 4 bases at V and 3 bases at J, with 10 bases between. The chain's CDR3 is CATSKNRDNQPQHF. The CDR3, as DNA: TGTGCCACCAGCAAGAACAGGGACAATCAGCCCCAGCATTTT.

The chain carries TRBV5-5 and TRBJ2-1; 12 bases line up with TRBD2. The CDR3 is made up of 17 amino acids. The V gene end was trimmed by 1 base and the J gene end by 7 bases; junction bases not matched to a gene: 9. Germline loops: CDR1 SGHKS, CDR2 YYEKEE (reference sequence). As DNA, the CDR3 is TGTGCCAGCAGCTTGAGATCTAGCGGGGGGGCGCTTAATGAGCAGTTCTTC. Translating gives CASSLRSSGGALNEQFF. The full variable domain, its missing parts supplied by reference TRBV5-5 and TRBJ2-1, is DAGVTQSPTHLIKTRGQQVTLRCSPISGHKSVSWYQQVLGQGPQFIFQYYEKEERGRGNFPDRFSARQFPNYSSELNVNALLLGDSALYLCASSLRSSGGALNEQFFGPGTRLTVL.

The V and J genes are TRBV6-1 and TRBJ1-2, with 8 bases lining up with TRBD1. Trimming at V came to 5 bases and at J to 5 bases, leaving 10 bases not matched to a gene. Germline V gives CDR1 MNHNS, CDR2 SASEGT. The CDR3 runs to 15 residues. CDR3 coding DNA: TGTGCCAGCAGTTCCAGACAGGGGTGGGGGTATGGCTACACCTTC. It codes for CASSSRQGWGYGYTF.

The gene calls are TRBV19 and TRBJ2-7, with D possibly being TRBD1 (5 bases). Trimming removed 6 bases at V and 3 bases at J, with 15 bases between. CDR3 length: 14 residues. CDR1 and CDR2 from the germline V gene are LNHDA and SQIVND (reference sequence). CDR3 residues: CASSLKAGYYEQYF. In DNA, the CDR3 is TGTGCCAGTAGCCTAAAAGCAGGGTACTACGAGCAGTACTTC.

This clone was picked up a small number of times. The chain is built from TRBV9 and TRBJ1-5; perhaps TRBD1 as D (6 bases). Germline V gene data show CDR1 as SGDLS and CDR2 as YYNGEE. V was clipped by 3 bases and J by 10 bases, with 23 bases between them. This CDR3 is 16 amino acids long. The CDR3 is CASSAGVTSQSGPQHF. CDR3 bases: TGTGCCAGCAGCGCAGGGGTGACCAGTCAATCAGGACCCCAGCATTTT.

In nucleotides, the CDR3 is TGTGCCAGCAGTGATCCCCGGACAGGGGCCTTGGGGGACACTGAAGCTTTCTTT. Translation: CASSDPRTGALGDTEAFF. The chain combines TRBV25-1 with TRBJ1-1, with 9 bases aligning to TRBD1. The CDR3 totals 18 residues. Trimming removed 3 bases from V and 3 bases from J; junction bases left unmatched: 14. Germline lookup yields CDR1 MGHDK and CDR2 SYGVNS.

The genes are TRBV6-5 and TRBJ2-3; D is unclear. The V end was cut by 0 bases, the J end by 6 bases, with 7 bases between. Per germline, CDR1 MNHEY and CDR2 SVGAGI. The CDR3 totals 13 residues. The CDR3 sequence is CASSYSRWDTQYF. In DNA form, the CDR3 reads TGTGCCAGCAGTTACTCGCGGTGGGATACGCAGTATTTT.

This clone has a handful of counts. The rearrangement uses TRBV4-2 and TRBJ1-2; tentatively, D is TRBD1 (6 bases). CDR3 length: 15 residues. The V end was cut by 0 bases, the J end by 8 bases, with 16 bases between. Per the germline V gene, CDR1 is LGHNA and CDR2 is YNFKEQ. The CDR3 nucleotides read TGTGCCAGCAGCCAAGATACAGGGACCCACCCGGGCTACACCTTC. This translates into CASSQDTGTHPGYTF.

J is TRBJ2-6 and V is TRBV9, with D possibly being TRBD1 (5 bases). Trimming cost V 1 base and J 2 bases, with 10 bases left between them. The CDR3 covers 16 residues. Germline V gene lookup returns CDR1 SGDLS and CDR2 YYNGEE. CDR3 region: CASSVPLGAGANVLTF. CDR3 sequence (DNA): TGTGCCAGCAGCGTACCTTTAGGGGCTGGGGCCAACGTCCTGACTTTC.

The genes are TRBV2 and TRBJ1-6; D is uncertain. Trimming removed 7 bases from V and 7 bases from J, with 14 bases in between. Germline V gene sequence: CDR1 SNHLY, CDR2 FYNNEI. The CDR3 is 14 amino acids. CDR3 residues: CASTYGVGNSPLHF. CDR3 sequence (DNA): TGTGCCAGCACCTACGGGGTGGGGAATTCACCCCTCCACTTT.

The V and J genes are TRBV18 and TRBJ1-3; no clear D gene. This CDR3 spans 16 amino acids. From germline, CDR1 is KGHSH and CDR2 LQKENI. V was shortened by 2 bases and J by 2 bases, with 13 bases between the two germline ends. The CDR3 protein is CASSPVVSGAGNTIYF. CDR3 nucleotides: TGTGCCAGCTCACCAGTCGTTTCGGGAGCTGGAAACACCATATATTTT.

The chain combines TRBV5-1 with TRBJ1-2; 7 bases are shared with TRBD1. Losses at the gene ends were 0 bases for V and 4 bases for J; bases not matched to a gene: 12. The CDR3 is 17 amino acids. Germline CDR1 is SGHRS and CDR2 is YFSETQ. This CDR3 is CASSLGPTGSSPYGYTF. The CDR3 coding sequence is TGCGCCAGCAGCTTGGGCCCGACAGGGTCATCTCCCTATGGCTACACCTTC. Drawing the rest from reference TRBV5-1 and TRBJ1-2, the complete variable domain is KAGVTQTPRYLIKTRGQQVTLSCSPISGHRSVSWYQQTPGQGLQFLFEYFSETQRNKGNFPGRFSGRQFSNSRSEMNVSTLELGDSALYLCASSLGPTGSSPYGYTFGSGTRLTVV.

This clone was picked up one time. V is TRBV9 and J is TRBJ2-1, with 7 positions matching TRBD2. Per germline, CDR1 SGDLS and CDR2 YYNGEE. With V trimmed by 3 bases and J by 8 bases, 5 bases remained unmatched. The CDR3 covers 13 residues. CDR3 amino acids: CASSAGTTYEQFF. In nucleotides, the CDR3 is TGTGCCAGCAGCGCCGGGACTACTTATGAGCAGTTCTTC.

This chain connects TRBV5-1 to TRBJ1-2; D may be TRBD1 (6 bases). V shed 1 base and J shed 3 bases, with 10 bases lying between them. The CDR3 contains 14 residues. Germline lookup yields CDR1 SGHRS and CDR2 YFSETQ. The CDR3 sequence: CASSLTPGDYGYTF. As DNA, the CDR3 is TGCGCCAGCAGCTTGACACCAGGGGACTATGGCTACACCTTC.

The chain has TRBV7-8 and TRBJ1-3; no definite D call. The CDR3 runs to 12 residues. The germline V gene encodes CDR1 SGHVS and CDR2 FQNEAQ. Trimming left V 5 bases short and J 0 bases short, with 2 bases between. DNA for the CDR3: TGTGCCAGCAGCCACTCTGGAAACACCATATATTTT. Encoded protein: CASSHSGNTIYF.

The chain is built from TRBV6-1 and TRBJ2-5, with D unresolved. The CDR3 has 14 residues. The V gene's germline CDR1 is MNHNS and CDR2 SASEGT. The V and J ends lost 7 bases and 4 bases respectively, with 16 bases between them. CDR3 amino acids: CASTKSPAGETQYF. The CDR3 region has the DNA TGTGCCAGCACCAAGTCCCCCGCAGGAGAGACCCAGTACTTC.

The rearrangement joins TRBV5-4 to TRBJ2-3; a possible D gene is TRBD1 (6 bases). With 5 bases removed from V and 13 bases from J, the gap between germline ends came to 14 bases. Per germline, CDR1 SGHNT and CDR2 YYREEE (reference sequence). This CDR3 is 11 amino acids long. CDR3 sequence: CASSYGSGEYF. The CDR3 region has the DNA TGTGCCAGCAGTTACGGGTCAGGGGAGTATTTT. Using reference TRBV5-4 and TRBJ2-3 for the parts outside the CDR3, the full variable domain is ETGVTQSPTHLIKTRGQQVTLRCSSQSGHNTVSWYQQALGQGPQFIFQYYREEENGRGNFPPRFSGLQFPNYSSELNVNALELDDSALYLCASSYGSGEYFGPGTRLTVL.

This chain links TRBV11-2 with TRBJ1-1; D gene uncertain. Trimming took off 3 bases at V and 8 bases at J, with 10 bases between the two ends. CDR1 is SGHAT, CDR2 FQNNGV, per germline. This CDR3 is built from 12 residues. CDR3 sequence reads: CASSFPGLEAFF. DNA of the CDR3: TGTGCCAGCAGCTTCCCCGGTCTAGAAGCTTTCTTT.

In DNA, the CDR3 is TGTGCCAGCAGTGGCGGACCAGGGGAATCACCCCTCCACTTT. Protein product: CASSGGPGESPLHF. J is TRBJ1-6 and V is TRBV6-1, with a tentative D call TRBD1 (6 bases). The germline CDR1 and CDR2 sequences are MNHNS and SASEGT. CDR3 size: 14 residues. V lost 4 bases and J 10 bases, leaving 14 bases between the germline ends.

The genes are TRBV18 and TRBJ2-7, with TRBD1 as a possible D gene (5 bases). In germline, CDR1 is KGHSH, CDR2 LQKENI. The CDR3 is made up of 17 amino acids. The V gene lost 2 bases and the J gene lost 3 bases, with 20 bases spanning the gap. The CDR3, as DNA: TGTGCCAGCTCACCAGATCAAAACAGGAGAAGGAACTACGAGCAGTACTTC. It specifies CASSPDQNRRRNYEQYF.

The CDR3, as DNA: TGTGCCAGCAGTCCCCGAACAGGGAACACTGAAGCTTTCTTT. It codes for CASSPRTGNTEAFF. The gene calls are TRBV6-6 and TRBJ1-1; tentative D call: TRBD1 (5 bases). The V and J ends lost 5 bases and 1 base respectively, with 11 bases between them. The CDR3 contains 14 residues. From germline, CDR1 is MNHNY and CDR2 SVGAGI (reference sequence).

The chain links TRBV27 to TRBJ1-2; D call uncertain. V was pared by 3 bases and J by 0 bases, with 11 bases between. This CDR3 is 15 amino acids long. The germline V gene has CDR1 MNHEY and CDR2 SMNVEV (reference sequence). CDR3 loop: CASSFSPFSNYGYTF. The DNA for the CDR3 is TGTGCCAGCAGTTTTTCTCCCTTCTCTAACTATGGCTACACCTTC.

The table lists this clone with a few counts. As DNA, the CDR3 is TGTGCCAGCAGCTTAGGAAGGGGGTACGAGCAGTACTTC. Translation: CASSLGRGYEQYF. The chain couples TRBV7-3 to TRBJ2-7, with TRBD1 as a possible D gene (6 bases). Germline lookup yields CDR1 SGHTA and CDR2 FQGTGA. The CDR3 loop spans 13 amino acids. V lost 2 bases and J lost 4, with 9 bases in between.

The V call is TRBV19, the J call TRBJ2-1, with D unresolved. The CDR3 has 13 amino acids. Trimming cost V 3 bases and J 6 bases, with 9 bases left between them. Per germline, CDR1 LNHDA and CDR2 SQIVND (reference sequence). The CDR3 here is CASSMTPGNEQFF. The CDR3, as DNA: TGTGCCAGTAGTATGACTCCCGGCAATGAGCAGTTCTTC.

The chain's CDR3 is CAWSVLRTGRGLSNEKLFF. DNA of the CDR3: TGTGCCTGGAGTGTACTACGGACAGGCCGGGGCCTCAGTAATGAAAAACTGTTTTTT. V is TRBV30 and J is TRBJ1-4; TRBD1 matches at 7 bases. This CDR3 region has 19 residues. Germline-derived CDR1 and CDR2 are GTSNPN and SVGIG (reference sequence). The J segment lost 4 bases and the V segment lost 0 bases, leaving 17 bases of the junction unmatched.

The chain combines TRBV28 with TRBJ1-4; TRBD1 aligns across 8 bases. With V trimmed by 6 bases and J by 6 bases, 15 bases remained unmatched. This CDR3 contains 17 residues. CDR1 and CDR2 (germline): MDHEN, SYDVKM. The CDR3 bases are TGTGCCAGCAGCCTATCGGTAAGGGACAGGAGGGATGAAAAACTGTTTTTT. Translated: CASSLSVRDRRDEKLFF.

The chain carries TRBV4-1 and TRBJ1-6; 7 nucleotides agree with TRBD1. The V gene end was trimmed by 3 bases and the J gene end by 9 bases; junction bases not matched to a gene: 8. From germline, CDR1 is MGHRA and CDR2 YSYEKL. The CDR3 has 15 amino acids. CDR3 coding DNA: TGCGCCAGCAGCCAGGCGACAGGGATGGGTTCACCCCTCCACTTT. Protein product: CASSQATGMGSPLHF.

The J gene is TRBJ2-7, the V gene TRBV14, with D possibly TRBD1 on 6 matching bases. V was cut by 3 bases and J by 4 bases, with 16 bases left in between. Germline V gives CDR1 SGHDN, CDR2 FVKESK. The CDR3 sequence is 15 residues long. The CDR3 loop is CASSHSPGHPYEQYF. DNA of the CDR3: TGTGCCAGCAGCCACTCTCCGGGACACCCGTACGAGCAGTACTTC.

About this clone itself: Germline and junction disagree at one end, which may indicate a read error. The chain recombines TRBV6-1 with TRBJ1-1, with D uncertain. The CDR3 has 11 residues. Germline CDR1 reads MNHNS; CDR2 reads SASEGT. The CDR3 nucleotides read TGTGCCAGCAGGGAAGTATTTGAAGCTTTCTTT. This sequence encodes CASREVFEAFF.

This clone was detected only once. This chain joins TRBV7-2 and TRBJ1-6, with a weak D call TRBD1 (5 bases). Germline CDR1 SGHTA, CDR2 FQGNSA. The length of the CDR3 is 15 residues. Trimming shortened V by 5 bases and J by 1 base, and 9 bases separated the two germline ends. The CDR3 DNA is TGTGCCAGCAGCCCCTCAGGGTCCTATAATTCACCCCTCCACTTT. Translated, it gives CASSPSGSYNSPLHF.